Listed below are T cell receptor beta chains from one sample, sequenced in a study of human T cells and chemical hapten exposure. MiXCR, applied by TCRdb to the RACE reads, yields one record per CDR3 protein. The sample includes fewer than 60,000 distinct CDR3 sequences, approximately 10% of them seen just once. The sample here was whole blood, taken in connection with sensitization to the hapten diphenylcyclopropenone (DPC). The receptors originated from a woman in her 40s with alopecia areata. Some clones in this sample may be carry-over from other donors' samples. The CDR3 runs from the conserved cysteine through the conserved F or W. Each record gives: J gene, D gene, V gene, clone size, CDR3 DNA, CDR3 protein. The D gene is left open where the match is weak. Expanded clones get a size class; other rows say once, few or many, or leave the size out.

TRBJ2-3,.,TRBV3-1,few,TGTGCCAGCAGCCAAGAACTAGAAGTAAACACAGATACGCAGTATTTT,CASSQELEVNTDTQYF
TRBJ2-2,TRBD1,TRBV24-1,many,TGTGCCACCAGTGATCCGGGACAGGCGAACACCGGGGAGCTGTTTTTT,CATSDPGQANTGELFF
TRBJ2-7,.,TRBV7-9,many,TGTGCCAGCAGCGGCCTGGCGGAGGAGCAGTACTTC,CASSGLAEEQYF
TRBJ2-1,TRBD2,TRBV15,few,TGTGCCACCAGCAGAGATCGCGGGGGGGCCTACAATGAGCAGTTCTTC,CATSRDRGGAYNEQFF
TRBJ2-1,TRBD2,TRBV20-1,.,TGCAGTGCTAGTTGGCGGGGGAGTTTTCCGGATGAGCAGTTCTTC,CSASWRGSFPDEQFF
TRBJ2-7,.,TRBV7-2,.,TGTGCCAGCAGCTTAGGAATTTCTCCCCCACATGAAAACGAGCAGTACTTC,CASSLGISPPHENEQYF
TRBJ2-1,TRBD2,TRBV6-4,many,TGTGCCAGCAGCGGGCTAGCGGGAGTCAATGAGCAGTTCTTC,CASSGLAGVNEQFF
TRBJ2-7,TRBD2,TRBV20-1,.,TGCAGTGCAAGAATGCTAGCGGGCGGGCCCTACGAGCAGTACTTC,CSARMLAGGPYEQYF
TRBJ2-3,.,TRBV19,.,TGTGCCAGTAGTAAGCTAGATACGCAGTATTTT,CASSKLDTQYF
TRBJ2-2,.,TRBV6-1,few,TGTGCCATCCCTAGGGGGGTGACGAACACCGGGGAGCTGTTTTTT,CAIPRGVTNTGELFF
TRBJ1-2,.,TRBV5-8,many,TGTGCCAGCACCATTAAGGACTTCCGCGGGGGCTACACCTTC,CASTIKDFRGGYTF
TRBJ1-4,TRBD1,TRBV28,.,TGTGCCAGCAGCCCAACCGGGACAGGGCCTAATGAAAAACTGTTTTTT,CASSPTGTGPNEKLFF
TRBJ2-2,.,TRBV7-2,many,TGTGCCAGCAGCTTAGTCCTCAGGGAGCTGTTTTTT,CASSLVLRELFF
TRBJ1-4,.,TRBV9,many,TGTGCCAGCAGCGTAGGACAGGCGAAGAATGAAAAACTGTTTTTT,CASSVGQAKNEKLFF
TRBJ2-7,.,TRBV27,few,TGTGCCAGCAGTCCGACCTTAGACGAGCAGTACTTC,CASSPTLDEQYF
TRBJ2-5,.,TRBV29-1,few,TGCAGCGTGCCAACTAGCTCCCGGGAGACCCAGTACTTC,CSVPTSSRETQYF
TRBJ2-1,.,TRBV20-1,few,TGCAGTGCTAGAGAATCCTCCGGACTTCAGACCTACAATGAGCAGTTCTTC,CSARESSGLQTYNEQFF
TRBJ1-2,TRBD1,TRBV18,many,TGTGCCAGCTCCCGGGGGACAGGGGACTATGGCTACACCTTC,CASSRGTGDYGYTF
TRBJ2-3,.,TRBV3-1,.,TGTGCCAGCAGACGCACAGATACGCAGTATTTT,CASRRTDTQYF
TRBJ1-5,.,TRBV29-1,many,TGCAGCGTATCCACCTCGCACAATCAGCCCCAGCATTTT,CSVSTSHNQPQHF
TRBJ2-1,TRBD1,TRBV7-8,many,TGTGCCAGCAGCTCATACAGGGGGAGGACCTACAATGAGCAGTTCTTC,CASSSYRGRTYNEQFF
TRBJ2-7,TRBD2,TRBV24-1,few,TGTGCCACCAGAGCGGGAGCTAGCTACGAGCAGTACTTC,CATRAGASYEQYF
TRBJ1-3,.,TRBV2,many,TGTGCCAGCACCCGCGGGGGGGACATGCGCTCTGGAAACACCATATATTTT,CASTRGGDMRSGNTIYF
TRBJ1-1,TRBD1,TRBV6-6,.,TGTGCCAGCGGGGACAGGGTGAACACTGAAGCTTTCTTT,CASGDRVNTEAFF
TRBJ2-7,.,TRBV14,.,TGTGCCAGCAGCCAAGTGACCCGGGGGCGAGGGGGCGAGCAGTACTTC,CASSQVTRGRGGEQYF
TRBJ2-3,TRBD2,TRBV11-2,few,TGTGCCAGCAGCGGGGGACTAGCGGCCCCCACAGATACGCAGTATTTT,CASSGGLAAPTDTQYF
TRBJ1-5,.,TRBV19,.,TGTGCCACCAACTCCGGGTCTAGCAATCAGCCCCAGCATTTT,CATNSGSSNQPQHF
TRBJ1-1,.,TRBV6-5,many,TGTGCCAGCAGTCAGAAAGTTGGGGGAGAAGCTTTCTTT,CASSQKVGGEAFF
TRBJ1-6,.,TRBV20-1,many,TGCAGTGCAGATAAGGGGGATTCACCCCTCCACTTT,CSADKGDSPLHF
TRBJ2-5,.,TRBV12-3/TRBV12-4,medium-sized,TGTGCCAGCAGTTTGGGGGAGACCCAGTACTTC,CASSLGETQYF
TRBJ2-5,TRBD2,TRBV9,many,TGTGCCAGCAGCGTAGGGGGACTAGCGGGCGGAGAGACCCAGTACTTC,CASSVGGLAGGETQYF
TRBJ1-1,.,TRBV7-9,many,TGTGCCAGCAGCTTCGTACAGGGCACTGAAGCTTTCTTT,CASSFVQGTEAFF
TRBJ2-1,TRBD1,TRBV20-1,many,TGCAGTGCTAGGGGAGGGACAGGGTGGAATGAGCAGTTCTTC,CSARGGTGWNEQFF